This T cell receptor beta chain is drawn from a study of PD-1 blockade in classical Hodgkin lymphoma. Whole-study findings and limits: CD4+ but not CD8+ TCR diversity rose significantly by C4D1.

As concerns this clone: Its specificity is unknown.

Clones were sequenced by immunoSEQ multiplex PCR, and TCRdb holds only the in-frame ones, with some missing. The sample records tens of thousands of clones, roughly nine tenths being singletons. Brentuximab vedotin exposure varied, and every patient relapsed after autologous stem cell transplantation. The V gene's germline CDR1 is SGHAT and CDR2 FQNNGV. The CDR3 spans 14 residues. J was trimmed by 5 bases and V by 5 bases; bases with no gene match: 5. Sequenced material: peripheral blood mononuclear cells (PBMCs), taken before the second cycle of nivolumab. This chain uses TRBV11-2 with TRBJ1-4; TRBD1 aligns across 7 bases. This TCR came from a human donor with classical Hodgkin lymphoma. The CDR3 loop is CASSRQGFNEKLFF. The CDR3 DNA reads as TGTGCCAGCAGCCGACAGGGTTTCAATGAAAAACTGTTTTTT. The full variable domain, rest sourced from reference TRBV11-2 and TRBJ1-4, is EAGVAQSPRYKIIEKRQSVAFWCNPISGHATLYWYQQILGQGPKLLIQFQNNGVVDDSQLPKDRFSAERLKGVDSTLKIQPAKLEDSAVYLCASSRQGFNEKLFFGSGTQLSVL.